Listed here are 5 T cell receptor beta chains from one sample, sequenced in a study of shared clonotypes between healthy human individuals. The data were produced by immunoSEQ multiplex PCR, yet TCRdb's version contains in-frame clones alone and is incomplete. The repertoire includes 1,100,000 or so clones, approximately 80% of them detected once, and approximately 0.5% sits in the top ten. The material sequenced was memory CD4+ T cells from PBMCs. Regarding subset: CD45RA-negative fraction. The receptors come from a man aged 18 to 29 in good health. Some clones in this sample may be carry-over from other donors' samples.

The V gene is TRBV7-2, the J gene TRBJ1-2, with D hard to call. Germline CDR1 SGHTA, CDR2 FQGNSA. Trimming removed 4 bases from V and 4 bases from J, with 10 bases in between. The CDR3 has 13 amino acids. CDR3 sequence reads: CASSYGRGYGYTF. The CDR3 DNA sequence: TGTGCCAGCAGCTACGGACGGGGCTATGGCTACACCTTC. Based on the CDR3 plus reference TRBV7-2 and TRBJ1-2, the full variable domain is GAGVSQSPSNKVTEKGKDVELRCDPISGHTALYWYRQSLGQGLEFLIYFQGNSAPDKSGLPSDRFSAERTGGSVSTLTIQRTQQEDSAVYLCASSYGRGYGYTFGSGTRLTVV.

This rearrangement joins TRBV11-2 to TRBJ2-5; no clear D. This CDR3 contains 13 residues. The germline CDR1 and CDR2 sequences are SGHAT and FQNNGV. V was shortened by 1 base and J by 5 bases, with 8 bases between the two germline ends. CDR3 loop: CASSLVYRETQYF. CDR3 in DNA: TGTGCCAGCAGCTTAGTTTATAGGGAGACCCAGTACTTC.

V is TRBV10-3 and J is TRBJ2-5, with 8 bases that match TRBD1. The CDR3 contains 15 residues. With V trimmed by 2 bases and J by 7 bases, 9 bases remained unmatched. Germline loops: CDR1 ENHRY, CDR2 SYGVKD. CDR3 loop: CAISEPVRGQGTQYF. Here the CDR3 DNA reads TGTGCCATCAGTGAGCCTGTCAGGGGGCAGGGGACCCAGTACTTC.

This chain links TRBV29-1 with TRBJ2-5; D is undetermined. The CDR3 is 12 residues long. Germline-derived CDR1 and CDR2 are SQVTM and ANQGSEA. The ends were cut back, 3 bases at V and 5 bases at J, with 10 bases in the middle. The CDR3 region is CSVDPIGETQYF. Here the CDR3 DNA reads TGCAGCGTTGATCCTATCGGGGAGACCCAGTACTTC.

This rearrangement joins TRBV5-5 to TRBJ1-1; the D gene is possibly TRBD1 (5 bases). The germline V and J ends were trimmed by 2 bases and 7 bases, with 21 bases remaining between them. Germline assignment: CDR1 SGHKS and CDR2 YYEKEE (reference sequence). CDR3 size: 16 residues. CDR3 residues: CASSFRFSGGGGEAFF. DNA of the CDR3: TGTGCCAGCAGCTTCCGTTTTTCGGGGGGAGGCGGTGAAGCTTTCTTT.